This T cell receptor beta chain was observed in a study of Graves' ophthalmopathy and Graves' hyperthyroidism. Study-level information: Peripheral blood collection took place at initial diagnosis, before any treatment.

Study findings and constraints: Researchers report that a 13-signature model separated ophthalmopathy from stable hyperthyroidism, posting less than 90% sensitivity and less than 82% specificity.

RNA transcripts were the template, and TCR beta CDR3 regions were amplified from them. HTBI-primed first-round RT-PCR preceded second-round multiplex PCR. One entry per CDR3 protein results from TCRdb running MiXCR on the multiplex PCR reads. In the table there are just over 400,000 distinct CDR3 sequences, under 25% of which are singletons. Germline-derived CDR1 and CDR2 are SEHNR and FQNEAQ (reference sequence). The CDR3 totals 12 residues. V gave up 2 bases and J gave up 4 bases, with 5 bases separating them. This clonotype was recorded many times. Its antigen is not known. Possible read error: a much larger clone is one base away.

The V and J genes are TRBV7-9 and TRBJ1-2, with D hard to call. Sequencing was done on a sample of peripheral blood. The TCR comes from a woman younger than 35 with stable Graves' hyperthyroidism. The CDR3 loop reads CASSLPGYGYTF. As DNA, the CDR3 is TGTGCCAGCAGCTTACCAGGCTATGGCTACACCTTC.